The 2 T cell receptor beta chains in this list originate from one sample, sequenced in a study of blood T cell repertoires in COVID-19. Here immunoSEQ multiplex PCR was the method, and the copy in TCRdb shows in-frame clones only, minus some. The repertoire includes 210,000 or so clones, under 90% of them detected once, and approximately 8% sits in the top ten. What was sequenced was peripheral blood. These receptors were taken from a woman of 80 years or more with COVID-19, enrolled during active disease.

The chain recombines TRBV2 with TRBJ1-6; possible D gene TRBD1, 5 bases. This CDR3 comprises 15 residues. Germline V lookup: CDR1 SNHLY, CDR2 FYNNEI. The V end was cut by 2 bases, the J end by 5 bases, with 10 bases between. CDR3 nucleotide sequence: TGTGCCAGCAGTGAAATGGGGCCCGATAATTCACCCCTCCACTTT. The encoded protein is CASSEMGPDNSPLHF.

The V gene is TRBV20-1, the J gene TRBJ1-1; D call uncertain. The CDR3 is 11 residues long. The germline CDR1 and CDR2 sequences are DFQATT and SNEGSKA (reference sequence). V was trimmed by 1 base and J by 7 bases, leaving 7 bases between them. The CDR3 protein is CSARGVDEAFF. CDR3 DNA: TGCAGTGCTAGAGGCGTTGATGAAGCTTTCTTT.